This is a list of T cell receptor beta chains from one sample in a study of cytomegalovirus exposure and HLA in healthy donors. Sequencing was performed with immunoSEQ multiplex PCR; in TCRdb, only in-frame clones are kept and a portion is missing. The data show roughly 160,000 clones, with around 84% seen just once and more than 8% held by the top ten. The sequencing input was PBMCs. These receptors originate from a male donor in good health and CMV-seropositive. Each CDR3 is given with its conserved first and last residue. Fields, in order: clone size, J gene, D gene, V gene, CDR3 DNA, CDR3 protein. D genes are given only for firm matches. Clone size appears in some rows only: once, few, many, or a class for an expanded clone.

clone size: NA; J gene: TRBJ1-1; D gene: NA; V gene: TRBV30; CDR3 DNA: TGTGCCTGGAGTAGCTTGGTGGCGGGAGGCACTGAAGCTTTCTTT; CDR3 protein: CAWSSLVAGGTEAFF
clone size: NA; J gene: TRBJ2-5; D gene: NA; V gene: TRBV29-1; CDR3 DNA: TGCAGCGGAGGTCTTCGCGTTAAAGAGACCCAGTACTTC; CDR3 protein: CSGGLRVKETQYF
clone size: once; J gene: TRBJ2-2; D gene: NA; V gene: TRBV2; CDR3 DNA: TGTGCCAGCCGGTGGGTCGGATCAGGCGGGGAGCTGTTTTTT; CDR3 protein: CASRWVGSGGELFF
clone size: NA; J gene: TRBJ1-5; D gene: TRBD1; V gene: TRBV30; CDR3 DNA: TGTGCCTGGAGTAGGGACAGGGGAAGTGGCAGCAATCAGCCCCAGCATTTT; CDR3 protein: CAWSRDRGSGSNQPQHF
clone size: few; J gene: TRBJ2-7; D gene: NA; V gene: TRBV28; CDR3 DNA: TGTGCCAGCACGGCGGGATTAGTCTACGAGCAGTACTTC; CDR3 protein: CASTAGLVYEQYF
clone size: NA; J gene: TRBJ2-1; D gene: NA; V gene: TRBV18; CDR3 DNA: TGTGCCAGCTCACCCCCCGGGACAGAGCAGTTCTTC; CDR3 protein: CASSPPGTEQFF
clone size: NA; J gene: TRBJ1-3; D gene: NA; V gene: TRBV5-1; CDR3 DNA: TGCGCCAGCAGGCGGGGGGGGGACTCTGGAAACACCATATATTTT; CDR3 protein: CASRRGGDSGNTIYF
clone size: NA; J gene: TRBJ2-3; D gene: TRBD2; V gene: TRBV7-6; CDR3 DNA: TGTGCCAGCAGCGCCCTGACTAGCGGGGGGGCCGTCACAGATACGCAGTATTTT; CDR3 protein: CASSALTSGGAVTDTQYF
clone size: NA; J gene: TRBJ2-1; D gene: TRBD2; V gene: TRBV13; CDR3 DNA: TGTGCCAGCAGCTTAATTAGGACTAGCGGGAGGGGAGAGCAGTTCTTC; CDR3 protein: CASSLIRTSGRGEQFF
clone size: NA; J gene: TRBJ1-1; D gene: NA; V gene: TRBV10-2; CDR3 DNA: TGCGCCAGCGGCGCAGCTTTGGCGGCTGAAGCTTTCTTT; CDR3 protein: CASGAALAAEAFF
clone size: NA; J gene: TRBJ1-2; D gene: TRBD1; V gene: TRBV9; CDR3 DNA: TGTGCCAGCAGCGCAACACAGGGGGCGCATTCACATGGCTACACCTTC; CDR3 protein: CASSATQGAHSHGYTF
clone size: NA; J gene: TRBJ2-3; D gene: NA; V gene: TRBV2; CDR3 DNA: TGTGCCAGCAAAATCCCCACTAGAGTCACAGATACGCAGTATTTT; CDR3 protein: CASKIPTRVTDTQYF
clone size: once; J gene: TRBJ1-3; D gene: NA; V gene: TRBV6-1; CDR3 DNA: TGTGCCAGCAGGAGGGCGGACCCTGGAAACACCATATATTTT; CDR3 protein: CASRRADPGNTIYF
clone size: NA; J gene: TRBJ2-3; D gene: NA; V gene: TRBV9; CDR3 DNA: TGTGCCAGCAGCGTAGCTTCGAGCTTCACAGATACGCAGTATTTT; CDR3 protein: CASSVASSFTDTQYF
clone size: NA; J gene: TRBJ2-6; D gene: TRBD2; V gene: TRBV9; CDR3 DNA: TGTGCCAGCAGCGATTCCGGGACTAGCGGTAGGGTCTCTGGGGCCAACGTCCTGACTTTC; CDR3 protein: CASSDSGTSGRVSGANVLTF
clone size: few; J gene: TRBJ1-1; D gene: NA; V gene: TRBV29-1; CDR3 DNA: TGCAGCGTTGCCGACACTGAAGCTTTCTTT; CDR3 protein: CSVADTEAFF
clone size: NA; J gene: TRBJ1-1; D gene: NA; V gene: TRBV20-1; CDR3 DNA: TGCAGTGCTAGGCGGGGCGCTGAAGCTTTCTTT; CDR3 protein: CSARRGAEAFF
clone size: once; J gene: TRBJ1-1; D gene: NA; V gene: TRBV9; CDR3 DNA: TGTGCCAGCAGCGTATACGAGGGCTGGGGGAACACTGAAGCTTTCTTT; CDR3 protein: CASSVYEGWGNTEAFF
clone size: few; J gene: TRBJ2-6; D gene: NA; V gene: TRBV5-4; CDR3 DNA: TGTGCCAGCAGCTTGAGGGGCTCTGGGGCCAACGTCCTGACTTTC; CDR3 protein: CASSLRGSGANVLTF
clone size: NA; J gene: TRBJ2-4; D gene: NA; V gene: TRBV2; CDR3 DNA: TGTGCCAGCAGGGAGGGTTTGACCAAAAACATTCAGTACTTC; CDR3 protein: CASREGLTKNIQYF
clone size: NA; J gene: TRBJ1-1; D gene: NA; V gene: TRBV7-2; CDR3 DNA: TGTGCCAGCAGCTTAAGTAATGGGCCGCAACTCTTT; CDR3 protein: CASSLSNGPQLF
clone size: once; J gene: TRBJ1-4; D gene: TRBD1; V gene: TRBV28; CDR3 DNA: TGTGCCAGCCGACCCCAGGGACAGGGGAAGGAAAAACTGTTTTTT; CDR3 protein: CASRPQGQGKEKLFF
clone size: once; J gene: TRBJ1-3; D gene: NA; V gene: TRBV4-1; CDR3 DNA: TGCGCCAGCAGCCAACGTGTCTCGGGATGGGGAAACACCATATATTTT; CDR3 protein: CASSQRVSGWGNTIYF
clone size: NA; J gene: TRBJ2-1; D gene: NA; V gene: TRBV6-1; CDR3 DNA: TGTGCCAGCAGTTCTGACAATCTTAGAGACAATGAGCAGTTCTTC; CDR3 protein: CASSSDNLRDNEQFF
clone size: NA; J gene: TRBJ2-5; D gene: NA; V gene: TRBV2; CDR3 DNA: TGTGCCAGCCGGAGGGAGCTCCAAGAGACCCAGTACTTC; CDR3 protein: CASRRELQETQYF
clone size: NA; J gene: TRBJ2-3; D gene: NA; V gene: TRBV5-1; CDR3 DNA: TGCGCCAGCAGCTTACAATACGGGAGTTCGGATACGCAGTATTTT; CDR3 protein: CASSLQYGSSDTQYF
clone size: NA; J gene: TRBJ1-1; D gene: NA; V gene: TRBV28; CDR3 DNA: TGTGCCAGCAGGGAGGGAGTCACTGAAGCTTTCTTT; CDR3 protein: CASREGVTEAFF
clone size: once; J gene: TRBJ2-7; D gene: NA; V gene: TRBV27; CDR3 DNA: TGTGCCAGCAGTCCACTAAATTTCTACGAGCAGTACTTC; CDR3 protein: CASSPLNFYEQYF
clone size: NA; J gene: TRBJ2-1; D gene: TRBD1; V gene: TRBV5-4; CDR3 DNA: TGTGCCAGCAGCTCGCTTAAGGGGGCCTCCTACAATGAGCAGTTCTTC; CDR3 protein: CASSSLKGASYNEQFF
clone size: NA; J gene: TRBJ1-2; D gene: NA; V gene: TRBV9; CDR3 DNA: TGTGCCAGCAGCCCCTATTCGGGTTATGGCTACACCTTC; CDR3 protein: CASSPYSGYGYTF
clone size: NA; J gene: TRBJ1-1; D gene: NA; V gene: TRBV5-4; CDR3 DNA: TGTGCCAGCAGCTTGGACCCCGGTAGAAACACTGAAGCTTTCTTT; CDR3 protein: CASSLDPGRNTEAFF
clone size: NA; J gene: TRBJ2-7; D gene: NA; V gene: TRBV14; CDR3 DNA: TGTGCCAGCAGCTGGGACTTCGGCTACGAGCAGTACTTC; CDR3 protein: CASSWDFGYEQYF
clone size: NA; J gene: TRBJ2-3; D gene: NA; V gene: TRBV27; CDR3 DNA: TGTGCCAGCACCCCCCCGTCAGGCACAGATACGCAGTATTTT; CDR3 protein: CASTPPSGTDTQYF
clone size: NA; J gene: TRBJ1-1; D gene: NA; V gene: TRBV19; CDR3 DNA: TGTGCCAGTAGTGCCCAAGCGAACACTGAAGCTTTCTTT; CDR3 protein: CASSAQANTEAFF
clone size: NA; J gene: TRBJ2-1; D gene: NA; V gene: TRBV4-3; CDR3 DNA: TGCGCCAGCAGCCTTCGCAGGGGGGCGGGAGGTGCCCAGGGGCAGTTCTTC; CDR3 protein: CASSLRRGAGGAQGQFF
clone size: NA; J gene: TRBJ1-2; D gene: TRBD1; V gene: TRBV7-9; CDR3 DNA: TGTGCCAGCAGCTCCAGGACAGGGGAGAATGGCTACACCTTC; CDR3 protein: CASSSRTGENGYTF
clone size: few; J gene: TRBJ2-1; D gene: TRBD2; V gene: TRBV7-2; CDR3 DNA: TGTGCCAGCAGCTTCAGCGGGGGGGCCAATGAGCAGTTCTTC; CDR3 protein: CASSFSGGANEQFF
clone size: NA; J gene: TRBJ2-1; D gene: NA; V gene: TRBV5-1; CDR3 DNA: TGCGCCAGCAGCAATGGTCCGGGGTACAATGAGCAGTTCTTC; CDR3 protein: CASSNGPGYNEQFF
clone size: NA; J gene: TRBJ2-7; D gene: NA; V gene: TRBV4-1; CDR3 DNA: TGCGCCAGCAGCCAAGGCGGGGTAGTCTACGAGCAGTACTTC; CDR3 protein: CASSQGGVVYEQYF
clone size: NA; J gene: TRBJ1-5; D gene: NA; V gene: TRBV28; CDR3 DNA: TGTGCCAGCATCCTATCGGGAGGAAAAAATCAGCCCCAGCATTTT; CDR3 protein: CASILSGGKNQPQHF
clone size: NA; J gene: TRBJ1-4; D gene: NA; V gene: TRBV15; CDR3 DNA: TGTGCCACCAGCAGAGACCCCGGGTCAAGTGAAAAACTGTTTTTT; CDR3 protein: CATSRDPGSSEKLFF
clone size: once; J gene: TRBJ2-7; D gene: NA; V gene: TRBV19; CDR3 DNA: TGTGCCAGCAGCTCGGAGCGTAGTTGGTCCTACGAGCAGTACTTC; CDR3 protein: CASSSERSWSYEQYF
clone size: NA; J gene: TRBJ1-2; D gene: TRBD1; V gene: TRBV7-9; CDR3 DNA: TGTGCCAGCAGCCGACCTGGCGGGACAGGGGTCTCCTATGGCTACACCTTC; CDR3 protein: CASSRPGGTGVSYGYTF
clone size: NA; J gene: TRBJ2-7; D gene: NA; V gene: TRBV29-1; CDR3 DNA: TGCAGCGTTCTACGGGGTAACGAGCAGTACTTC; CDR3 protein: CSVLRGNEQYF
clone size: NA; J gene: TRBJ1-6; D gene: NA; V gene: TRBV5-6; CDR3 DNA: TGTGCCAGCAGCTTGGGAACAGGGATGACTTCACCCCTCCACTTT; CDR3 protein: CASSLGTGMTSPLHF
clone size: few; J gene: TRBJ1-1; D gene: TRBD1; V gene: TRBV19; CDR3 DNA: TGTGCCACGGGACAGGGGGAATGGAACACTGAAGCTTTCTTT; CDR3 protein: CATGQGEWNTEAFF
clone size: NA; J gene: TRBJ2-7; D gene: NA; V gene: TRBV7-2; CDR3 DNA: TGTGCCAGCAGCTTAGACGGGTCAGCCTACGAGCAGTACTTC; CDR3 protein: CASSLDGSAYEQYF
clone size: few; J gene: TRBJ2-7; D gene: TRBD1; V gene: TRBV9; CDR3 DNA: TGTGCCAGCAGTCGACAGGGGGCAGGCTCCTACGAGCAGTACTTC; CDR3 protein: CASSRQGAGSYEQYF
clone size: NA; J gene: TRBJ2-7; D gene: NA; V gene: TRBV11-2; CDR3 DNA: TGTGCCAGCAGCTTAGGAAGACTCGGACAGAGCTCCTACGAGCAGTACTTC; CDR3 protein: CASSLGRLGQSSYEQYF
clone size: NA; J gene: TRBJ2-3; D gene: TRBD2; V gene: TRBV10-3; CDR3 DNA: TGTGCCATTTCGGGACTAGCGGGGGGCACAGATACGCAGTATTTT; CDR3 protein: CAISGLAGGTDTQYF
clone size: NA; J gene: TRBJ2-3; D gene: TRBD2; V gene: TRBV30; CDR3 DNA: TGTGCCTGGAGTGTACTTAGCGGGACGCGAGCAGATACGCGGTATTTT; CDR3 protein: CAWSVLSGTRADTRYF
clone size: NA; J gene: TRBJ2-5; D gene: NA; V gene: TRBV25-1; CDR3 DNA: TGTGCCAGCAGAGAACGGGAGACCCAGTACTTC; CDR3 protein: CASRERETQYF
clone size: NA; J gene: TRBJ2-7; D gene: TRBD2; V gene: TRBV9; CDR3 DNA: TGTGCCAGCAGCGTCGGGGGAGGGCCGCCCTACGAGCAGTACTTC; CDR3 protein: CASSVGGGPPYEQYF